Given below is one TCR beta chain in context. The antigen is unknown. The table came from immunoSEQ multiplex PCR; TCRdb's copy has only in-frame clones and leaves some out. This sample has more than 60,000 clones, with about 85% found just once. This entry is derived from a study of T cell responses to AZD1222 COVID-19 vaccine. Study results and limitations: Mostly white British, mostly female donors; authors suggested clonal diversity may be underestimated. Spike-specific TCR breadth and depth went up after people got two AZD1222 doses. Unmutated variant regions are reportedly the target of nearly half of TCRs that are spike-specific.

V was pared by 5 bases and J by 9 bases, with 12 bases between. In germline, CDR1 is MNHEY, CDR2 SVGAGI. The CDR3 has 12 amino acids. The sequence came from an adult in good health. The rearrangement links TRBV6-5 to TRBJ2-3, with D uncertain. Sequenced here: peripheral blood, sampled on day 0 of AZD1222 vaccination. This CDR3 is CASSRMGMTQYF. DNA of the CDR3: TGTGCCAGCAGTCGGATGGGTATGACGCAGTATTTT.